This is a list of T cell receptor beta chains from one sample in a study of cytotoxic CD8 clonotypes in ibrutinib-treated CLL. Sequenced by immunoSEQ multiplex PCR; TCRdb stores in-frame clones only, minus some. Among under 200,000 clones listed, 84% were seen once. The sequences come from PBMCs, collected after 24 months of ibrutinib treatment. The receptor source for this set is a human donor with chronic lymphocytic leukemia. The CDR3 runs from the conserved cysteine through the conserved F or W.

v_gene	len	CDR3aa
TRBV7-2	15	CASRGWQGSDTEAFF
TRBV6-5	15	CASRPLGVVTGELFF
TRBV7-9	15	CASSLEAGGGQPQHF
TRBV14	14	CASSLQDLGRGYTF
TRBV19	14	CASSIGDLNTEAFF
TRBV9	17	CASTPRLAGSGANVLTF
TRBV11-2	16	CASDMMDGPRGSPLHF
TRBV5-1	17	CASSLSTWGSTRDEQYF
TRBV18	16	CASSPYLTGGTDTQYF
TRBV25-1	16	CASQSHRMRSNQPQHF
TRBV30	15	CAWSFRDRTTGELFF
TRBV5-4	17	CASSHRQGRVRQETQYF
TRBV18	14	CASSPTGQYTEAFF
TRBV9	17	CASSVVRGGSGANVLTF
TRBV25-1	13	CASSGQGNQPQHF
TRBV5-4	14	CASSFGPSTDTQYF
TRBV28	14	CASRPGGSRNEQFF
TRBV27	16	CASSFGTGSSVYEQYF
TRBV5-5	16	CASSLGPGTPSSPLHF
TRBV7-8	16	CASIPSRREFSYEQYF
TRBV27	16	CASSLKGRLINTEAFF
TRBV2	14	CASSEGTSGQPQHF
TRBV5-1	17	CASSSGATWAEGLEQFF
TRBV5-1	16	CASSLGVSGSTDTQYF
TRBV25-1	14	CATSDSRGDYGYTF
TRBV30	15	CAWRMWGSHNTEAFF
TRBV7-2	14	CASSLKGGDYEQYF
TRBV19	13	CASSIRGPEPQHF